The clone carrying this TCR beta chain was seen repeatedly, ten times or more. Antigen unknown. Naive CD8 library inputs spanned roughly 20,000 to 1,100,000 sorted cells and 10%, 30% or 50% RNA. MiXCR was run by TCRdb on the PCR reads, yielding one entry per CDR3 protein. Of under 100,000 distinct CDR3 sequences in the sample, approximately 23% were seen once. The data derive from a study of molecular identifiers for immune sequencing clone quantification. Notes on the study in general: Clonotypes topping 20 RNA copies carried over 97% of effector molecules but under 1% of naive ones. Detecting spiked Jurkat TCR RNA from one cell among about a million naive cells was reportedly possible.

V lost 1 base and J lost 5, with 14 bases in between. The germline V gene has CDR1 MNHEY and CDR2 SMNVEV (reference sequence). The CDR3 totals 16 residues. The chain combines TRBV27 with TRBJ2-2; D call uncertain. Sequenced input: naive CD8+ T cells from blood, with Jurkat cell RNA spiked in. Subset of the sample: FACS-sorted CD8+CD4-CCR7+CD45RA+ naive T cells. The sequence came from a human donor in good health. Some libraries in this study had Jurkat cell RNA spiked in. The CDR3 DNA is TGTGCCAGCAGTTTATTACGGAAGCGAGGTACCGGGGAGCTGTTTTTT. This codes for CASSLLRKRGTGELFF.